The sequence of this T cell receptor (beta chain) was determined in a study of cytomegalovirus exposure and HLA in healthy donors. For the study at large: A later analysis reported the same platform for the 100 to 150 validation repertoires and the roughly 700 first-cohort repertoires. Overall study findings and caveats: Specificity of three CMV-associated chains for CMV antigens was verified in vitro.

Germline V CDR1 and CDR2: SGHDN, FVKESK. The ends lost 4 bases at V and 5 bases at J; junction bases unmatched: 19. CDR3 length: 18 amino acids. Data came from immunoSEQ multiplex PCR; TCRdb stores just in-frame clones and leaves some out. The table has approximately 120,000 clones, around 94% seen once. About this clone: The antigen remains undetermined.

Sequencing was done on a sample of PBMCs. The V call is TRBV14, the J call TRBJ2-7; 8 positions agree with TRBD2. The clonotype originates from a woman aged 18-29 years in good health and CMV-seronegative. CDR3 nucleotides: TGTGCCAGCAGCCGAGAAACCATTTTTAGCGGGATTCCTGACGAGCAGTACTTC. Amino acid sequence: CASSRETIFSGIPDEQYF.